This entry features one T cell receptor beta chain sequence. The data were produced by immunoSEQ multiplex PCR, yet TCRdb's version contains in-frame clones alone and is incomplete. This sample has a few hundred thousand clones, with roughly 88% found just once. The junction had 1 base not matched to a gene; V was cut back by 1 base and J by 4 bases. The CDR3 totals 14 residues. The germline V gene has CDR1 SNHLY and CDR2 FYNNEI. The record originates from a study of blood T cell repertoires in COVID-19. The chain joins TRBV2 to TRBJ1-1, with 9 positions matching TRBD1. The sequence was obtained from a man in his forties who had recovered from COVID-19. The sample was peripheral blood. The CDR3 reads CASSEGTGATEAFF. Written as DNA, the CDR3 is TGTGCCAGCAGTGAAGGGACAGGGGCCACTGAAGCTTTCTTT. Together with reference TRBV2 and TRBJ1-1, the CDR3 gives the full variable domain: EPEVTQTPSHQVTQMGQEVILRCVPISNHLYFYWYRQILGQKVEFLVSFYNNEISEKSEIFDDQFSVERPDGSNFTLKIRSTKLEDSAMYFCASSEGTGATEAFFGQGTRLTVV.